Each of the 3 T cell receptor beta chains below was sequenced from the same sample in a study of blood T cell repertoires in COVID-19. Clones were read by immunoSEQ multiplex PCR, and TCRdb kept only the in-frame ones, dropping some. Here the sample spans 24,000 or so clones, around 84% being singletons. The sequenced sample was peripheral blood. The receptors come from a woman aged 80 or older with acute or convalescent COVID-19.

This clone was observed a few times. This chain links TRBV2 with TRBJ1-3; 7 bases are shared with TRBD1. CDR1 SNHLY and CDR2 FYNNEI come from the germline V gene. The CDR3 length is 15 residues. The J segment lost 1 base and the V segment lost 8 bases, leaving 8 bases of the junction unmatched. This CDR3 is CASGPGTASGNTIYF. The CDR3 DNA is TGTGCCAGCGGGCCCGGGACAGCTTCTGGAAACACCATATATTTT.

Remarks on this clone: Within the sample, other DNA sequences also encode this same CDR3. This chain's CDR3 is CASSLGGYTDTQYF. The CDR3 DNA reads TGCGCCAGCAGCTTGGGGGGCTACACAGATACGCAGTATTTT. V and J are TRBV5-1 and TRBJ2-3, with D perhaps matching TRBD1 (5 bases). V was clipped by 0 bases and J by 2 bases, with 7 bases between them. Germline lookup yields CDR1 SGHRS and CDR2 YFSETQ. The CDR3 runs 14 residues.

The genes are TRBV19 and TRBJ2-7, with D possibly being TRBD2 (6 bases). This CDR3 spans 13 amino acids. V was trimmed by 4 bases and J by 4 bases, leaving 11 bases between them. Germline V gene data show CDR1 as LNHDA and CDR2 as SQIVND (reference sequence). The CDR3 is CASSTHGGYEQYF. The CDR3 nucleotides read TGTGCCAGTAGTACACATGGGGGGTACGAGCAGTACTTC. Complete variable domain (other parts from reference TRBV19 and TRBJ2-7): DGGITQSPKYLFRKEGQNVTLSCEQNLNHDAMYWYRQDPGQGLRLIYYSQIVNDFQKGDIAEGYSVSREKKESFPLTVTSAQKNPTAFYLCASSTHGGYEQYFGPGTRLTVT.